Sequencing of this TCR beta chain was carried out in a study of liver allograft versus peripheral blood T cells. Background on the study: Transplanted-liver T cell receptor repertoires were compared with recipients' peripheral blood repertoires.

On this clonotype itself: Its antigen is currently unknown.

General study findings and limits: It was reported that the T cell receptor repertoires found inside liver allografts differed from those that were detected in peripheral blood.

Germline-derived CDR1 and CDR2 are DFQATT and SNEGSKA (reference sequence). The CDR3 has 13 residues. V dropped 1 base and J dropped 6 bases, with 9 bases sitting between them. TCRdb independently ran MiXCR on the reads; one entry per CDR3 protein. The sample shows thousands of distinct CDR3 sequences, roughly 15% of them seen only once. This clonotype was obtained from a human patient who had a liver transplant. Some T cells may be provided by the graft donor. The gene calls are TRBV20-1 and TRBJ1-4; D is unclear. This CDR3 reads CSARVLFHEKLFF. CDR3 DNA: TGCAGTGCTAGAGTTCTCTTTCATGAAAAACTGTTTTTT.